These T cell receptor beta chains were read from a single sample in a study of beta chain features in type 1 diabetes. Libraries were prepared by immunoSEQ multiplex PCR; TCRdb keeps only in-frame clonotypes and omits some of them. The profile shows 500,000 to 850,000 clones, about an eighth of them singletons. What was sequenced was naive CD4+ T cells from blood. The receptors stem from a young man with type 1 diabetes. Each CDR3 is given with its conserved first and last residue.

CASSFQNEQFF	TRBV9	TRBJ2-1	11
CAWTSGLHRETQYF	TRBV30	TRBJ2-5	14
CAWTNGQLGETQYF	TRBV30	TRBJ2-5	14
CATSRGEATQETQYF	TRBV15	TRBJ2-5	15
CATLVRGLGGYTF	TRBV28	TRBJ1-2	13
CASSLSEELGRSGYTF	TRBV27	TRBJ1-2	16
CAQGLLHYEQYF	TRBV6-5	TRBJ2-7	12
CASSRWTESTDTQYF	TRBV7-9	TRBJ2-3	15
CSVRRTAGVYEQYF	TRBV29-1	TRBJ2-7	14
CAWSKERGTEAFF	TRBV30	TRBJ1-1	13
CSVWGRRREIPEAFF	TRBV29-1	TRBJ1-1	15
CSVDGDRYSYEQYF	TRBV29-1	TRBJ2-7	14
CASTTGSNIQYF	TRBV6-6	TRBJ2-4	12
CASSNVYGYTF	TRBV21-1	TRBJ1-2	11
CASSPPIETQYF	TRBV18	TRBJ2-5	12
CASSPRGAGEKLFF	TRBV18	TRBJ1-4	14
CASKGQGASYEQYF	TRBV19	TRBJ2-7	14
CASSSGTALTYEQYF	TRBV6-1	TRBJ2-7	15
CSVEDHVSADTQYF	TRBV29-1	TRBJ2-3	14
CAISENGGEVGEQFF	TRBV10-3	TRBJ2-1	15
CASSVGLDAPHTGELFF	TRBV9	TRBJ2-2	17
CSVEAVAGGGGYTF	TRBV29-1	TRBJ1-2	14
CASSKQPTPQHF	TRBV21-1	TRBJ1-5	12
CASKGPAGQEYNEQFF	TRBV28	TRBJ2-1	16
CASSSTGTGANVLTF	TRBV7-9	TRBJ2-6	15
CASSPSSYSDGYTF	TRBV6-6	TRBJ1-2	14
CASSRGGRGGQPQHF	TRBV28	TRBJ1-5	15
CSVERAGGADTQYF	TRBV29-1	TRBJ2-3	14
CASSLFQGAVMNTEAFF	TRBV7-3	TRBJ1-1	17
CASSEFTPRNTIYF	TRBV25-1	TRBJ1-3	14
CASSRTGTDTQYF	TRBV18	TRBJ2-3	13
CASSLGPVNEQFF	TRBV5-5	TRBJ2-1	13
CASSKASGSKDTQYF	TRBV9	TRBJ2-3	15
CATAEGSGTGELFF	TRBV7-3	TRBJ2-2	14
CASETGTSGLWSSYNEQFF	TRBV2	TRBJ2-1	19
CASSSAGQVSGANVLTF	TRBV5-4	TRBJ2-6	17
CASSLSRVGELFF	TRBV11-2	TRBJ2-2	13
CSARVTEQYF	TRBV20-1	TRBJ2-7	10
CASSELDRGYGYTF	TRBV10-3	TRBJ1-2	14
CASSFYNEQFF	TRBV28	TRBJ2-1	11
CASSPQDYEQYF	TRBV11-1	TRBJ2-7	12
CASSVEGQPYSNQPQHF	TRBV9	TRBJ1-5	17
CASSHLRFSGANVLTF	TRBV14	TRBJ2-6	16
CASSLAQMSSYNEQFF	TRBV7-2	TRBJ2-1	16
CASSVGTLTGELFF	TRBV7-2	TRBJ2-2	14
CASSLVDSNPTGELFF	TRBV14	TRBJ2-2	16
CASSEGSAFGTDTQYF	TRBV6-4	TRBJ2-3	16
CASSLGTGIHEQYF	TRBV5-4	TRBJ2-7	14
CASSATSTEQYF	TRBV25-1	TRBJ2-7	12
CAISTRDMGTEAFF	TRBV10-3	TRBJ1-1	14
CASSAGNTIYF	TRBV25-1	TRBJ1-3	11
CASSLVGTGLYNEQFF	TRBV5-4	TRBJ2-1	16
CASSPGQGPQYF	TRBV18	TRBJ2-3	12
CASGTGRTGELFF	TRBV12-5	TRBJ2-2	13
CASTPEGRFSGANVLTF	TRBV2	TRBJ2-6	17